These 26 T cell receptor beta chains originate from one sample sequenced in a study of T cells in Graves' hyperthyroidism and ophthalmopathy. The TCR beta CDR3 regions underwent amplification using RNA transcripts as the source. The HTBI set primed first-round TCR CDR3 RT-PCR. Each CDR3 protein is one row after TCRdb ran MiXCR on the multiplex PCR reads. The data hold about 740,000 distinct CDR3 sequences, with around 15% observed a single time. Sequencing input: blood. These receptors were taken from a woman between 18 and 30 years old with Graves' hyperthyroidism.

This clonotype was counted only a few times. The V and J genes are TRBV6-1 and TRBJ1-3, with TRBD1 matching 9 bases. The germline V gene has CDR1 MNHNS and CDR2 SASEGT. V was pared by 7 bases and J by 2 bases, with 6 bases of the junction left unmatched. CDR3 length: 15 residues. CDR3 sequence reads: CASTTDRGTGNTIYF. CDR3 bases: TGTGCCAGCACCACGGACAGGGGAACTGGAAACACCATATATTTT.

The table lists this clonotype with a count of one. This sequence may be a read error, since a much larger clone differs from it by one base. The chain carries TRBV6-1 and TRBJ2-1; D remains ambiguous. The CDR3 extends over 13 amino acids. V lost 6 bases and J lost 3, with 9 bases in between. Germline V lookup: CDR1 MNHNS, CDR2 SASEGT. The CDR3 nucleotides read TGTGCCAGCAGACCCGACCGCTACAATGAGCAGTTCTTC. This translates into CASRPDRYNEQFF.

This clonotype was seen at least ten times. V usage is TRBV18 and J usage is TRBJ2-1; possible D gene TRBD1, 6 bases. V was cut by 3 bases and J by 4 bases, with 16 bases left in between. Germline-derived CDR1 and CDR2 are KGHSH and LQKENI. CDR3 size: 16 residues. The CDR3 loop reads CASSPPRGSGYNEQFF. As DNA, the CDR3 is TGTGCCAGCTCACCCCCAAGGGGGAGTGGATACAATGAGCAGTTCTTC.

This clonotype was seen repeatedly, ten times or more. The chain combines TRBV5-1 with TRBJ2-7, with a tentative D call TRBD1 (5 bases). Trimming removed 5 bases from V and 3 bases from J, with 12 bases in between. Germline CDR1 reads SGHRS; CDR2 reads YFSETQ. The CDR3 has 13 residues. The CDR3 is CASRRQKDYEQYF. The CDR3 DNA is TGCGCCAGCAGAAGACAGAAGGACTACGAGCAGTACTTC.

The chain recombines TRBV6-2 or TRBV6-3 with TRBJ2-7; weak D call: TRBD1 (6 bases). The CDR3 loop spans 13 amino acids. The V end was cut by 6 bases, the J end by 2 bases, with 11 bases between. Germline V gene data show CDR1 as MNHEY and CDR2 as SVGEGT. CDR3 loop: CASRKGTPYEQYF. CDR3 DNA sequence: TGTGCCAGCAGAAAGGGGACACCCTACGAGCAGTACTTC.

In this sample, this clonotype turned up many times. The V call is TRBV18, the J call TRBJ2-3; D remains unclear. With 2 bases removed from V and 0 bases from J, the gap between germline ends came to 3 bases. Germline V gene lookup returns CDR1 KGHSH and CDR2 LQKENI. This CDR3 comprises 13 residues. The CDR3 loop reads CASSPFSTDTQYF. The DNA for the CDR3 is TGTGCCAGCTCACCATTTAGCACAGATACGCAGTATTTT.

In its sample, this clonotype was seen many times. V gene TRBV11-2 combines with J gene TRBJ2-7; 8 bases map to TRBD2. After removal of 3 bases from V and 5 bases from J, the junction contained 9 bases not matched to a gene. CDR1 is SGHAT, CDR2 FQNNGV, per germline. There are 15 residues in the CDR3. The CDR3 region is CASSLVGRERDEQYF. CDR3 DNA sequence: TGTGCCAGCAGCTTGGTCGGGAGGGAAAGAGACGAGCAGTACTTC.

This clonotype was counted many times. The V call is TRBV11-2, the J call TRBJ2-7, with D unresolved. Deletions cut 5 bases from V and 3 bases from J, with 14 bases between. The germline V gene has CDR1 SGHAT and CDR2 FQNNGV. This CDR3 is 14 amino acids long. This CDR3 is CASSPPAGDYEQYF. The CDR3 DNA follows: TGTGCCAGCAGCCCCCCGGCTGGCGACTACGAGCAGTACTTC.

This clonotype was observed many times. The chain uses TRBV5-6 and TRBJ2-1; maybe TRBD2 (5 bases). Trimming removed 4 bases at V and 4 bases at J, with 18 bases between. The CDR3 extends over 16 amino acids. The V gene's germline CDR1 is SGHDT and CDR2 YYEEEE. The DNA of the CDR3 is TGTGCCAGCAGCGGCCGCGGGCCCAGAGAATACAATGAGCAGTTCTTC. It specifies CASSGRGPREYNEQFF. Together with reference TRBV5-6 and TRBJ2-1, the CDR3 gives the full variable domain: DAGVTQSPTHLIKTRGQQVTLRCSPKSGHDTVSWYQQALGQGPQFIFQYYEEEERQRGNFPDRFSGHQFPNYSSELNVNALLLGDSALYLCASSGRGPREYNEQFFGPGTRLTVL.

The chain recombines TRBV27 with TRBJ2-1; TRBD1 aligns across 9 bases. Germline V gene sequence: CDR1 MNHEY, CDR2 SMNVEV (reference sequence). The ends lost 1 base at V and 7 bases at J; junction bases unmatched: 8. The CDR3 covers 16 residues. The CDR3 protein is CASSLYTGGVNNEQFF. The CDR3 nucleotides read TGTGCCAGCAGTTTATATACAGGGGGCGTGAATAATGAGCAGTTCTTC.

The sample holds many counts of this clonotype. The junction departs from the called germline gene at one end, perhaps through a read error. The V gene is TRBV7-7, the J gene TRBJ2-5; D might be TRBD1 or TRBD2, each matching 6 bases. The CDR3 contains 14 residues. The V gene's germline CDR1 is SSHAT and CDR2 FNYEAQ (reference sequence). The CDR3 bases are TGTGCTAGCAGCACGACGGGGGCGAAAGAGACCCAGTACTTC. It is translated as CASSTTGAKETQYF.

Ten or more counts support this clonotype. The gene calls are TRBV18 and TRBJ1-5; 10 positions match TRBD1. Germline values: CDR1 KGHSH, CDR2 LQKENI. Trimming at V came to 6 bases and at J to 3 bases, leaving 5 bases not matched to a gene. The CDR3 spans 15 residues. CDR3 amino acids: CASSPGQGINQPQHF. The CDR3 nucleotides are TGTGCCAGCTCCCCGGGACAGGGGATCAATCAGCCCCAGCATTTT.

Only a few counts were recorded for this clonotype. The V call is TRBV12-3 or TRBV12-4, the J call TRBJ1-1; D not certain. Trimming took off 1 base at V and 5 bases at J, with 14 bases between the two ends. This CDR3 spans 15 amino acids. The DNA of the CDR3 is TGTGCCAGCAGTTTAGGCCACGATGGGTTAACTGAAGCTTTCTTT. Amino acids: CASSLGHDGLTEAFF.

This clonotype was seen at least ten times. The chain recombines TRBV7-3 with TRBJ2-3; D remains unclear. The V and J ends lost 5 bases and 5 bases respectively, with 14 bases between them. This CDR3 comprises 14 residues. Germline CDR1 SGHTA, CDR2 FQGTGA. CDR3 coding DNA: TGTGCCAGCAGCCCCTACTACTCTAGAGATACGCAGTATTTT. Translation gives CASSPYYSRDTQYF. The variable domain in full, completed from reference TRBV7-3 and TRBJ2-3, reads GAGVSQTPSNKVTEKGKYVELRCDPISGHTALYWYRQSLGQGPEFLIYFQGTGAADDSGLPNDRFFAVRPEGSVSTLKIQRTERGDSAVYLCASSPYYSRDTQYFGPGTRLTVL.

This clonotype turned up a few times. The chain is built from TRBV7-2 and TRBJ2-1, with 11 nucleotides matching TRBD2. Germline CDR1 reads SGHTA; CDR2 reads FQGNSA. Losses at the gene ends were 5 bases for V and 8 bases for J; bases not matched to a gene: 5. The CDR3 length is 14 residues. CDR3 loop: CASSLSGRVHEQFF. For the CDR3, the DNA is TGTGCCAGCAGCCTTAGCGGGAGGGTCCATGAGCAGTTCTTC. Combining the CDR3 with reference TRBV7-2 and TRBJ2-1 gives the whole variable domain GAGVSQSPSNKVTEKGKDVELRCDPISGHTALYWYRQSLGQGLEFLIYFQGNSAPDKSGLPSDRFSAERTGGSVSTLTIQRTQQEDSAVYLCASSLSGRVHEQFFGPGTRLTVL.

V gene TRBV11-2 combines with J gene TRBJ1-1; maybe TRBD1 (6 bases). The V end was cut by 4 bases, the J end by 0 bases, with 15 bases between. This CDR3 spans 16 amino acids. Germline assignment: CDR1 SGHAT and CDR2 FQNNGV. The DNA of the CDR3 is TGTGCCAGCAGCTCAAGGGTGACAGGTTTGAACACTGAAGCTTTCTTT. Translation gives CASSSRVTGLNTEAFF.

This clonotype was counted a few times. CDR3 residues: CASSGAGGSYEQYF. CDR3 DNA: TGTGCCAGCAGTGGGGCGGGAGGGTCCTACGAGCAGTACTTC. The V and J genes are TRBV2 and TRBJ2-7, with 9 bases matching TRBD2. From germline, CDR1 is SNHLY and CDR2 FYNNEI. The CDR3 sequence is 14 residues long. After removal of 4 bases from V and 1 base from J, the junction contained 2 bases not matched to a gene.

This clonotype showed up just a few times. The CDR3 nucleotides are TGTGCCAGCAGCCGATCCGGGACTAGCGCGTCTGGGGCCAACGTCCTGACTTTC. It codes for CASSRSGTSASGANVLTF. The V and J genes are TRBV7-8 and TRBJ2-6; 10 bases are a match to TRBD2. Germline CDR1 SGHVS, CDR2 FQNEAQ. This CDR3 is built from 18 residues. Germline trimming cut 5 bases from V and 1 base from J; bases unmatched to any gene: 8.

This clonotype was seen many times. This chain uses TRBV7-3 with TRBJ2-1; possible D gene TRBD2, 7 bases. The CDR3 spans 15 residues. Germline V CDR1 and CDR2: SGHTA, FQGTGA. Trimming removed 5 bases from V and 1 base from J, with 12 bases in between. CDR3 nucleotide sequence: TGTGCCAGCAGCCCTAAGGGGGGGTCCTACAATGAGCAGTTCTTC. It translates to CASSPKGGSYNEQFF.

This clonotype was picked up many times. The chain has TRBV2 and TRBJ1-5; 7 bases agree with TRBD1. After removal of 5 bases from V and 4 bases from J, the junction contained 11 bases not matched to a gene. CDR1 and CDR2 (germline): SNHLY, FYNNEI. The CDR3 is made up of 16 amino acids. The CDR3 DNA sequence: TGTGCCAGCAGTCAGGGGGTCAGGTCGGGAAATCAGCCCCAGCATTTT. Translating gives CASSQGVRSGNQPQHF.

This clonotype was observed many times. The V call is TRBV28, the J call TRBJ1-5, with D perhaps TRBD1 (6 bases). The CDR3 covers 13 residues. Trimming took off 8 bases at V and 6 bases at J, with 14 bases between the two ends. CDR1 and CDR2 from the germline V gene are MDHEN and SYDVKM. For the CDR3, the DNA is TGTGCCAGCGAGTCGGGGGGCGTTCAGCCCCAGCATTTT. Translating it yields CASESGGVQPQHF.

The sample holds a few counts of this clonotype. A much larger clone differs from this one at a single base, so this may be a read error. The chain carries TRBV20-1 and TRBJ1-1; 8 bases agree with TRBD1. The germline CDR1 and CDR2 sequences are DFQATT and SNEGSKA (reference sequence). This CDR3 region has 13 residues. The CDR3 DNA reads TGCGGTGCTAGACAGGGGATGAACACTGAAGCTTTCTTT. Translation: CGARQGMNTEAFF.

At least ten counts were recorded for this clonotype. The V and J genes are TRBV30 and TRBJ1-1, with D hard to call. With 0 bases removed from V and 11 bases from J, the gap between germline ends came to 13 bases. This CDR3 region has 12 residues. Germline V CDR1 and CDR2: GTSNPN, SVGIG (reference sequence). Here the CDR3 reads CAWSVAYREAFF. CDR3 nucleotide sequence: TGTGCCTGGAGTGTGGCGTACCGTGAGGCTTTCTTT.

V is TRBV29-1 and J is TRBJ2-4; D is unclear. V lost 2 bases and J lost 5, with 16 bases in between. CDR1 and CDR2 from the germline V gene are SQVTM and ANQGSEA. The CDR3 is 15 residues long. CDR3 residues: CSVERLSQAENIQYF. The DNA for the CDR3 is TGCAGCGTTGAAAGGCTAAGCCAGGCGGAAAACATTCAGTACTTC.

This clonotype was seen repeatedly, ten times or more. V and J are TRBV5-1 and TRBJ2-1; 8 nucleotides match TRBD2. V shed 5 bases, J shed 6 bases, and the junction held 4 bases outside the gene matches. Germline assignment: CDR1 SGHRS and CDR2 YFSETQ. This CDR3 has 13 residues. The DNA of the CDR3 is TGCGCCAGCAGAAGAGCGGGGGCCAATGAGCAGTTCTTC. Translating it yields CASRRAGANEQFF.

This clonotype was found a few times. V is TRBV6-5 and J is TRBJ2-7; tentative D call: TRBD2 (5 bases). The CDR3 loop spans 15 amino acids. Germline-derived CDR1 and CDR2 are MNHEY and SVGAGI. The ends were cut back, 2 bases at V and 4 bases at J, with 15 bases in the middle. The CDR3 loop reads CASSYVAPVIYEQYF. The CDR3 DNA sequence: TGTGCCAGCAGTTACGTAGCGCCAGTCATTTACGAGCAGTACTTC.